This passage covers 26 T cell receptor beta chains from one sample sequenced in a study of blood T cell repertoires in COVID-19. The method was immunoSEQ multiplex PCR; TCRdb's version includes in-frame clones alone and lacks a portion of them. Of approximately 100,000 clones listed, 71% are singletons. Sequencing was done on a sample of peripheral blood. The receptors shown here come from a human donor with acute or convalescent COVID-19. The donor label of this sample is uncertain.

This clone was counted between two and nine times. The gene calls are TRBV6-5 and TRBJ1-1; D gene ambiguous. This CDR3 is built from 13 residues. V lost 2 bases to trimming and J lost 5 bases, with 9 bases between them. CDR1 MNHEY and CDR2 SVGAGI come from the germline V gene. The CDR3 region is CASSYLRGTEAFF. The CDR3 bases are TGTGCCAGCAGTTACCTAAGAGGGACTGAAGCTTTCTTT.

The rearrangement links TRBV5-5 to TRBJ1-6, with 8 bases lining up with TRBD1. This CDR3 is 13 amino acids long. CDR1 is SGHKS and CDR2 is YYEKEE in the germline V gene (reference sequence). Losses at the gene ends were 3 bases for V and 10 bases for J; bases not matched to a gene: 3. This chain's CDR3 is CASSSDRVSPLHF. The DNA of the CDR3 is TGTGCCAGCAGCTCGGACAGGGTGTCACCCCTCCACTTT.

The rearrangement links TRBV20-1 to TRBJ1-4; 8 nucleotides line up with TRBD1. Trimming removed 3 bases from V and 16 bases from J; junction bases left unmatched: 10. Per the germline V gene, CDR1 is DFQATT and CDR2 is SNEGSKA (reference sequence). CDR3 length equals 12 residues. DNA for the CDR3: TGCAGTGCTAGTTGGGGTGGACAGGGTTCGTTTTTT. Protein product: CSASWGGQGSFF.

The chain employs TRBV4-1 and TRBJ1-2; maybe TRBD1 (6 bases). V lost 4 bases and J lost 0, with 21 bases in between. The CDR3 contains 18 residues. Germline loops: CDR1 MGHRA, CDR2 YSYEKL. DNA of the CDR3: TGCGCCAGCAGCCTAGCCGGGACAAGGGGAAGTACTAACTATGGCTACACCTTC. It codes for CASSLAGTRGSTNYGYTF.

This sequence joins TRBV12-3 or TRBV12-4 and TRBJ2-7, with D possibly TRBD2 on 6 matching bases. V was shortened by 6 bases and J by 1 base, with 10 bases between the two germline ends. The CDR3 consists of 13 residues. Here the CDR3 DNA reads TGTGCCAGCAGCACCGGGAGTTCCTACGAGCAGTACTTC. Its protein is CASSTGSSYEQYF.

The rearrangement joins TRBV5-1 to TRBJ1-2; D is unclear. The CDR3 is 12 amino acids. V was pared by 3 bases and J by 4 bases, with 7 bases between. CDR1 and CDR2 (germline): SGHRS, YFSETQ. The DNA for the CDR3 is TGCGCCAGCAGCTCAGATCGCTATGGCTACACCTTC. It encodes CASSSDRYGYTF. Combining the CDR3 with reference TRBV5-1 and TRBJ1-2 gives the whole variable domain KAGVTQTPRYLIKTRGQQVTLSCSPISGHRSVSWYQQTPGQGLQFLFEYFSETQRNKGNFPGRFSGRQFSNSRSEMNVSTLELGDSALYLCASSSDRYGYTFGSGTRLTVV.

The chain employs TRBV7-2 and TRBJ1-4, with D possibly matching TRBD1 (5 bases). This CDR3 spans 15 amino acids. V lost 5 bases and J 3 bases, leaving 13 bases between the germline ends. The germline CDR1 and CDR2 sequences are SGHTA and FQGNSA. The CDR3: CASSPVAGANEKLFF. Here the CDR3 DNA reads TGTGCCAGCAGCCCGGTGGCGGGGGCTAATGAAAAACTGTTTTTT.

This clone was counted ten times or more. The V and J genes are TRBV4-1 and TRBJ2-1, with D possibly matching TRBD1 (5 bases). The V end lost 0 bases, the J end lost 8 bases, and 8 bases lay between the germline ends. Per the germline V gene, CDR1 is MGHRA and CDR2 is YSYEKL. This CDR3 has 13 residues. This CDR3 is CASSQDQGDEQFF. The CDR3 coding sequence is TGCGCCAGCAGCCAAGATCAAGGGGATGAGCAGTTCTTC.

This clone was picked up one time. The V and J genes are TRBV29-1 and TRBJ1-5, with D possibly matching TRBD1 (6 bases). Germline CDR1 and CDR2: SQVTM and ANQGSEA. The germline V and J ends were trimmed by 4 bases and 5 bases, with 9 bases remaining between them. The length of the CDR3 is 12 residues. The CDR3 here is CSVGQEDQPQHF. The CDR3 nucleotides read TGCAGCGTTGGACAGGAAGATCAGCCCCAGCATTTT.

This clone has a handful of counts. V is TRBV2 and J is TRBJ1-1, with D perhaps TRBD1 (5 bases). Germline V gives CDR1 SNHLY, CDR2 FYNNEI. The CDR3 is made up of 13 amino acids. V dropped 8 bases and J dropped 3 bases, with 13 bases sitting between them. CDR3 loop: CASGGVWDTEAFF. In nucleotides, the CDR3 is TGTGCCAGCGGGGGGGTATGGGACACTGAAGCTTTCTTT. Looking up the rest from reference TRBV2 and TRBJ1-1 gives the full variable domain: EPEVTQTPSHQVTQMGQEVILRCVPISNHLYFYWYRQILGQKVEFLVSFYNNEISEKSEIFDDQFSVERPDGSNFTLKIRSTKLEDSAMYFCASGGVWDTEAFFGQGTRLTVV.

This clone was observed a few times. The chain employs TRBV6-1 and TRBJ1-1; unclear D gene. Germline loops: CDR1 MNHNS, CDR2 SASEGT. V lost 0 bases and J 4 bases, leaving 12 bases between the germline ends. The CDR3 is made up of 15 amino acids. CDR3 in amino acids: CASSEAGRRITEAFF. CDR3 nucleotides: TGTGCCAGCAGTGAAGCCGGAAGGAGAATCACTGAAGCTTTCTTT.

The rearrangement uses TRBV11-2 and TRBJ1-1, with no clear D. This CDR3 comprises 13 residues. Germline CDR1 is SGHAT and CDR2 is FQNNGV. Trimming removed 1 base at V and 5 bases at J, with 8 bases between. CDR3 sequence (DNA): TGTGCCAGCAGCTTAGTGGAGGCAACTGAAGCTTTCTTT. This encodes CASSLVEATEAFF.

CDR3 protein: CASTLTGVNYGYTF. CDR3 nucleotide sequence: TGTGCCAGCACCCTCACAGGGGTCAACTATGGCTACACCTTC. This chain links TRBV2 with TRBJ1-2; 7 nucleotides match TRBD1. The J segment lost 2 bases and the V segment lost 7 bases, leaving 7 bases of the junction unmatched. The V gene's germline CDR1 is SNHLY and CDR2 FYNNEI. The CDR3 extends over 14 amino acids.

This chain connects TRBV2 to TRBJ2-1; 10 bases align to TRBD1. Germline-derived CDR1 and CDR2 are SNHLY and FYNNEI. V dropped 4 bases and J dropped 6; count of bases not matched to a gene: 6. CDR3 length: 15 residues. Written as DNA, the CDR3 is TGTGCCAGCAGTGGCCGGGACAGGGGTAGCAATGAGCAGTTCTTC. This encodes CASSGRDRGSNEQFF.

CDR3 sequence: CARRGARYYGYTF. The DNA for the CDR3 is TGTGCCAGGCGGGGGGCTAGATACTATGGCTACACCTTC. This chain uses TRBV2 with TRBJ1-2; D is perhaps TRBD1 (6 bases). CDR1 and CDR2 from the germline V gene are SNHLY and FYNNEI. The CDR3 consists of 13 residues. V dropped 9 bases and J dropped 3 bases, with 14 bases sitting between them.

This rearrangement joins TRBV13 to TRBJ2-7, with 9 bases that match TRBD2. CDR3 length: 16 amino acids. From germline, CDR1 is PRHDT and CDR2 FYEKMQ (reference sequence). The V and J ends lost 6 bases and 7 bases, in that order; junction bases with no gene match: 16. The CDR3 DNA reads as TGTGCCAGCAGTTTGTATTTTAGCGGGGGCTCGGGGGAGCAGTACTTC. The encoded protein is CASSLYFSGGSGEQYF.

This chain uses TRBV2 with TRBJ1-1; a weak D match, TRBD1 (5 bases). The CDR3 consists of 15 residues. From germline, CDR1 is SNHLY and CDR2 FYNNEI. V was trimmed by 6 bases and J by 5 bases, leaving 19 bases between them. CDR3 DNA: TGTGCCAGCAGCGACACGCTTCCGGGGGATACTGAAGCTTTCTTT. It specifies CASSDTLPGDTEAFF.

This chain links TRBV4-2 with TRBJ2-1, with TRBD1 matching over 8 bases. The V gene end was trimmed by 4 bases and the J gene end by 3 bases; junction bases not matched to a gene: 8. Germline loops: CDR1 LGHNA, CDR2 YNFKEQ. There are 16 residues in the CDR3. Here the CDR3 DNA reads TGTGCCAGCAGCCCTAGACAGGGGTGGTTCTACAATGAGCAGTTCTTC. Translation gives CASSPRQGWFYNEQFF.

The genes are TRBV5-5 and TRBJ2-5; 8 nucleotides line up with TRBD1. Germline lookup yields CDR1 SGHKS and CDR2 YYEKEE (reference sequence). The CDR3 extends over 14 amino acids. Unmatched junction bases numbered 8, after V lost 5 bases and J lost 5 bases. CDR3: CASRINRGDETQYF. The CDR3 DNA follows: TGTGCCAGCAGAATCAACAGGGGGGACGAGACCCAGTACTTC.

The chain employs TRBV12-3 or TRBV12-4 and TRBJ1-4; TRBD1 is a possible D gene (5 bases). The CDR3 contains 13 residues. V was trimmed by 10 bases and J by 4 bases, leaving 13 bases between them. Here the CDR3 reads CAIRGLNNEKLFF. CDR3 sequence (DNA): TGTGCCATCCGGGGGTTAAATAATGAAAAACTGTTTTTT.

This clone was counted a single time. The chain employs TRBV18 and TRBJ2-3, with D possibly TRBD2 on 6 matching bases. With 2 bases removed from V and 0 bases from J, the gap between germline ends came to 12 bases. The CDR3 length is 16 residues. Germline CDR1 reads KGHSH; CDR2 reads LQKENI. The CDR3 DNA follows: TGTGCCAGCTCACCAGGGCGTAGCGGTAGCACAGATACGCAGTATTTT. Its protein product is CASSPGRSGSTDTQYF.

This clone was counted a few times. V is TRBV28 and J is TRBJ1-5; TRBD1 agrees at 12 bases. V gave up 5 bases and J gave up 6 bases; unmatched junction bases: 5. The germline CDR1 and CDR2 sequences are MDHEN and SYDVKM. This CDR3 contains 15 residues. In DNA form, the CDR3 reads TGTGCCAGCAGTCGTCCGGGACAGGGGGCTCAGCCCCAGCATTTT. This gives the protein CASSRPGQGAQPQHF.

V and J are TRBV12-3 or TRBV12-4 and TRBJ1-3; no definite D call. V lost 3 bases to trimming and J lost 0 bases, with 3 bases between them. CDR3 length equals 13 residues. The CDR3 DNA is TGTGCCAGCAGTTTGGCCTCTGGAAACACCATATATTTT. Translated: CASSLASGNTIYF.

The chain links TRBV10-3 to TRBJ2-2, with a tentative D call TRBD1 (5 bases). Germline values: CDR1 ENHRY, CDR2 SYGVKD. Trimming took off 7 bases at V and 1 base at J, with 10 bases between the two ends. CDR3 length: 14 amino acids. CDR3 residues: CAINPGWNTGELFF. The CDR3 coding sequence is TGTGCCATCAACCCAGGGTGGAACACCGGGGAGCTGTTTTTT.

The chain joins TRBV6-5 to TRBJ2-1; 8 bases line up with TRBD1. The CDR3 is made up of 15 amino acids. Germline loops: CDR1 MNHEY, CDR2 SVGAGI. The V gene end was trimmed by 4 bases and the J gene end by 7 bases; junction bases not matched to a gene: 9. CDR3 DNA sequence: TGTGCCAGCAGTTTGTCCGGGACAGGCCTTAATGAGCAGTTCTTC. It specifies CASSLSGTGLNEQFF.

The chain employs TRBV2 and TRBJ1-3; no reliable D call. This CDR3 is built from 14 residues. V shed 3 bases and J shed 0 bases, with 6 bases lying between them. Per germline, CDR1 SNHLY and CDR2 FYNNEI. CDR3 sequence reads: CASSEAFSGNTIYF. CDR3 in DNA: TGTGCCAGCAGTGAGGCCTTCTCTGGAAACACCATATATTTT.